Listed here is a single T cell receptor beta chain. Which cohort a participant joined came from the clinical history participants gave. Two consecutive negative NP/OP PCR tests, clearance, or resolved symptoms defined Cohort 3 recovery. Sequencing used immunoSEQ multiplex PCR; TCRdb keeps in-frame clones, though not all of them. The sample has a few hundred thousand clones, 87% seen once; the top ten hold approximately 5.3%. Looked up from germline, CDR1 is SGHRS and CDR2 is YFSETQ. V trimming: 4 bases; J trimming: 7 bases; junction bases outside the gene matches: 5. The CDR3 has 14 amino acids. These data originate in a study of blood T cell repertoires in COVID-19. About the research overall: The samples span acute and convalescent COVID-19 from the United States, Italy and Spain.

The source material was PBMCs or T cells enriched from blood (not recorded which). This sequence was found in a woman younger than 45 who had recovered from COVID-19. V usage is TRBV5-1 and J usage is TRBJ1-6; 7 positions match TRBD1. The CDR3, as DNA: TGCGCCAGCAGCGTCGGACAGGCGAATTCACCCCTCCACTTT. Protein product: CASSVGQANSPLHF.